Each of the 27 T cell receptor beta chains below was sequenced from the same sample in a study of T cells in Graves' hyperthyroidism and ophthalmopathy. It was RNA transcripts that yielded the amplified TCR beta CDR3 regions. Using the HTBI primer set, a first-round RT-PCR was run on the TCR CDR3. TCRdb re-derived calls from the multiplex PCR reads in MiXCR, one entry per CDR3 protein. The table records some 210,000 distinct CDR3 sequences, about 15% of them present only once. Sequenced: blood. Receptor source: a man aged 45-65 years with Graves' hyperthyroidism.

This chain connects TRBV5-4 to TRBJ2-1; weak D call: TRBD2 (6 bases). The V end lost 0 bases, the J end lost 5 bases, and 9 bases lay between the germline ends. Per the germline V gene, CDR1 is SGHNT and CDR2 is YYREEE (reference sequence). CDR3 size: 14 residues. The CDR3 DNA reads TGTGCCAGCAGCTTGGTGATAGCGGACAATGAGCAGTTCTTC. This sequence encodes CASSLVIADNEQFF.

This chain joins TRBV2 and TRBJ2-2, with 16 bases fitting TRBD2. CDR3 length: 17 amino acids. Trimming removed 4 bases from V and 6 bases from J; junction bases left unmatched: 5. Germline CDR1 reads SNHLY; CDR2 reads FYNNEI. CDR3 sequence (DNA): TGTGCCAGCAGTGTGGGACTAGCGGGAGGGCGGGCCGGGGAGCTGTTTTTT. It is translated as CASSVGLAGGRAGELFF.

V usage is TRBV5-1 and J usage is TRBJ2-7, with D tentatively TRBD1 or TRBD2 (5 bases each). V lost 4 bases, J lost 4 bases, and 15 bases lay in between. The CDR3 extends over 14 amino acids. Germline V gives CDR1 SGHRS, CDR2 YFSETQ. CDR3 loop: CASSPRGMGYEQYF. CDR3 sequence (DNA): TGCGCCAGCAGCCCGAGGGGCATGGGGTACGAGCAGTACTTC.

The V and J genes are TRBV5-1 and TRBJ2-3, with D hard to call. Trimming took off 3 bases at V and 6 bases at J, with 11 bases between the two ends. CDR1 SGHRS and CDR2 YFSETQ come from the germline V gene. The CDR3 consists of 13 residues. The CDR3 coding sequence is TGCGCCAGCAGCTCGGTCCCATCGGATACGCAGTATTTT. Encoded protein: CASSSVPSDTQYF.

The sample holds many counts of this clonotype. The CDR3 sequence is CASGDGYYNEQFF. CDR3 bases: TGTGCCAGCGGGGACGGTTACTACAATGAGCAGTTCTTC. J is TRBJ2-1 and V is TRBV5-5, with D perhaps TRBD1 or TRBD2 (5 bases each). This CDR3 is built from 13 residues. Germline values: CDR1 SGHKS, CDR2 YYEKEE (reference sequence). V was shortened by 7 bases and J by 3 bases, with 11 bases between the two germline ends.

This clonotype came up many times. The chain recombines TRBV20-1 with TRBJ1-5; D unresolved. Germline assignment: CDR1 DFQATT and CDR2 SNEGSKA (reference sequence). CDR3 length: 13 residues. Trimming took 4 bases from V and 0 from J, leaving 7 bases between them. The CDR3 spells CSATDYSNQPQHF. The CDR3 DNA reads TGCAGTGCTACAGATTATAGCAATCAGCCCCAGCATTTT.

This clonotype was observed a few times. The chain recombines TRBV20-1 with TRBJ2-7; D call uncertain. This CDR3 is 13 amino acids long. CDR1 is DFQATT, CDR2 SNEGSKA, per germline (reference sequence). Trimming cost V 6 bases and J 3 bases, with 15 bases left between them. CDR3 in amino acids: CSAPVSPGYEQYF. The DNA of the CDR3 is TGCAGTGCCCCTGTTTCCCCGGGCTACGAGCAGTACTTC.

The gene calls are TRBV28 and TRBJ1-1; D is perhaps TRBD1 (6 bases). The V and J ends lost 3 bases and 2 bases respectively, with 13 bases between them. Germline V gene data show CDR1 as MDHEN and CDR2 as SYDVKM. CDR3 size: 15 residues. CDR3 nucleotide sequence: TGTGCCAGCAGTTTTTGGACAGTGGGTAACACTGAAGCTTTCTTT. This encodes CASSFWTVGNTEAFF. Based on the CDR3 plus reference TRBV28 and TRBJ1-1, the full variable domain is DVKVTQSSRYLVKRTGEKVFLECVQDMDHENMFWYRQDPGLGLRLIYFSYDVKMKEKGDIPEGYSVSREKKERFSLILESASTNQTSMYLCASSFWTVGNTEAFFGQGTRLTVV.

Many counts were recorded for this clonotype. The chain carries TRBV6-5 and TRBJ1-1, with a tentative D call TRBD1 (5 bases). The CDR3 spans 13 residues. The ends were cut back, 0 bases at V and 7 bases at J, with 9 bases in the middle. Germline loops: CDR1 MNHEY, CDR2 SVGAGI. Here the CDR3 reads CASSYSGLHEAFF. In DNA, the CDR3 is TGTGCCAGCAGTTACTCGGGACTGCATGAAGCTTTCTTT.

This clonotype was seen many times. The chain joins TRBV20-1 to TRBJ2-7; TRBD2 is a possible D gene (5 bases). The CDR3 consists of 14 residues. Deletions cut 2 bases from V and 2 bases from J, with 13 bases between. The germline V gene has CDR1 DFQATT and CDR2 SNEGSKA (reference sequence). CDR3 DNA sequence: TGCAGTGCTAGAACCCGGACTCCTACCTACGAGCAGTACTTC. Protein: CSARTRTPTYEQYF.

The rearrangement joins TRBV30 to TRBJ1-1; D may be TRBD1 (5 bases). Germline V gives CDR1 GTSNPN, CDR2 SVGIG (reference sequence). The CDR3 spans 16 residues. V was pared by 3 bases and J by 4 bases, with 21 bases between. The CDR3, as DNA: TGTGCCTGGAGAGGGGCAGGGCGGCCCTTGGGCACTGAAGCTTTCTTT. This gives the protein CAWRGAGRPLGTEAFF.

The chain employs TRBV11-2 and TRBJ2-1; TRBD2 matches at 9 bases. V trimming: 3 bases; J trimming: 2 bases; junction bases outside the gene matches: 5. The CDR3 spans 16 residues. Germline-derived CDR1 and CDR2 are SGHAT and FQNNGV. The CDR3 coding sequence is TGTGCCAGCAGCTTCTTAGCGGGAGCCACCTACAATGAGCAGTTCTTC. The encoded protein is CASSFLAGATYNEQFF.

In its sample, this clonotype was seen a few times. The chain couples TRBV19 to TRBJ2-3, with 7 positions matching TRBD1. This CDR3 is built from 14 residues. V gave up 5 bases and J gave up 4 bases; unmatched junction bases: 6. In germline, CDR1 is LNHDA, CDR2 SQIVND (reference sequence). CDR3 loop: CASSLGQVSDTQYF. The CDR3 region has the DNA TGTGCCAGTAGTCTCGGACAGGTCTCAGATACGCAGTATTTT.

CDR3 in DNA: TGCGCCAGCAGCCGACCCGGGGGCGACCCGGGAGAAAAACTGTTTTTT. Encoded protein: CASSRPGGDPGEKLFF. This chain uses TRBV4-1 with TRBJ1-4; tentatively, D is TRBD1 (6 bases). The CDR3 totals 16 residues. Germline loops: CDR1 MGHRA, CDR2 YSYEKL. V was pared by 4 bases and J by 8 bases, with 20 bases between.

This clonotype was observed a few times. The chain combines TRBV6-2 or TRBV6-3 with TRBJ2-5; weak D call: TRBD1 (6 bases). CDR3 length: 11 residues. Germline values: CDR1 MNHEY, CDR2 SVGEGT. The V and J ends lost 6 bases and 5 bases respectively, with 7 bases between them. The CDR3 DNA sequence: TGTGCCAGCAGACAGGGTGAGACCCAGTACTTC. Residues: CASRQGETQYF.

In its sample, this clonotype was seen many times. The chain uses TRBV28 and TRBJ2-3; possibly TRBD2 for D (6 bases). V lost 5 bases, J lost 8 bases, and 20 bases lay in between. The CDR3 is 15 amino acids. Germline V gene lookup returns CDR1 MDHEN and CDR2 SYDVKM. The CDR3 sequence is CASSPLQRAGFTQYF. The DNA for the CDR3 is TGTGCCAGCAGTCCCCTCCAGCGGGCGGGTTTTACGCAGTATTTT.

CDR3 bases: TGTGCCATCAGTGAGTCCCGATCTGGAGGGGAGCTGTTTTTT. Translating it yields CAISESRSGGELFF. The V and J genes are TRBV10-3 and TRBJ2-2, with D hard to call. Germline V CDR1 and CDR2: ENHRY, SYGVKD. This CDR3 contains 14 residues. With 0 bases removed from V and 8 bases from J, the gap between germline ends came to 10 bases.

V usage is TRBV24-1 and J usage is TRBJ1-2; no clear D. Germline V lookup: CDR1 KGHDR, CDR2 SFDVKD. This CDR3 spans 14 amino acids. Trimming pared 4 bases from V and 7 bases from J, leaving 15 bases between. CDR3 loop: CATSDRTVLGGYTF. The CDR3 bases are TGTGCCACCAGTGACCGGACTGTTCTAGGTGGCTACACCTTC.

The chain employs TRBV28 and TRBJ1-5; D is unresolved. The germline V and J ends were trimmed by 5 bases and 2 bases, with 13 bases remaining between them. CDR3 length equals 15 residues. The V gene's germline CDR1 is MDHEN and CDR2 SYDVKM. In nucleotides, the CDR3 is TGTGCCAGCAGTCCAGCATTCACTGGCAATCAGCCCCAGCATTTT. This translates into CASSPAFTGNQPQHF.

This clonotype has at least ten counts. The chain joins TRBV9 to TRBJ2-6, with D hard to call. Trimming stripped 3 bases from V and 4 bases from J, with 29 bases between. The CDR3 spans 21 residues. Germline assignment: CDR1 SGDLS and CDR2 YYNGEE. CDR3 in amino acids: CASSAPSVTEGVTEGANVLTF. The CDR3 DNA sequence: TGTGCCAGCAGCGCACCGTCAGTAACCGAAGGAGTGACGGAGGGGGCCAACGTCCTGACTTTC.

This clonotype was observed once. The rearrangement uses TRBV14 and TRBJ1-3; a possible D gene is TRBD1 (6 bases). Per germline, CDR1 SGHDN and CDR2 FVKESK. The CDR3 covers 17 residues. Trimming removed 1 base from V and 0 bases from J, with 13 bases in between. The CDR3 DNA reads TGTGCCAGCAGCCAAGTTCCCGGACAGTCCTCTGGAAACACCATATATTTT. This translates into CASSQVPGQSSGNTIYF.

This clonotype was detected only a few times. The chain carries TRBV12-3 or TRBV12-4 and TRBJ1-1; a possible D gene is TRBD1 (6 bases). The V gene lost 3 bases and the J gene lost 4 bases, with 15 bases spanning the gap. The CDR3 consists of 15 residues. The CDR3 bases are TGTGCCAGCAGTTTCTCCATCGTCAGGGGCACTGAAGCTTTCTTT. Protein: CASSFSIVRGTEAFF.

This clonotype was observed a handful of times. The CDR3 here is CASSPRSGSITGELFF. The CDR3 nucleotides read TGTGCCAGCAGCCCGAGGAGCGGGAGTATTACCGGGGAGCTGTTTTTT. The chain couples TRBV6-2 or TRBV6-3 to TRBJ2-2; 8 positions agree with TRBD2. This CDR3 is built from 16 residues. CDR1 and CDR2 (germline): MNHEY, SVGEGT. V was clipped by 6 bases and J by 5 bases; unmatched bases: 11.

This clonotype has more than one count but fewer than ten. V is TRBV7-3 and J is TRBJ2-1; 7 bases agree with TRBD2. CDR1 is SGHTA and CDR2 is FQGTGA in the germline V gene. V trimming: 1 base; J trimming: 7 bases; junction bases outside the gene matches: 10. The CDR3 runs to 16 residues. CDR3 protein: CASSLMGGETSNEQFF. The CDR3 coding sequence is TGTGCCAGCAGCTTAATGGGGGGGGAAACCTCTAATGAGCAGTTCTTC. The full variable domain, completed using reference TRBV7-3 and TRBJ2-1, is GAGVSQTPSNKVTEKGKYVELRCDPISGHTALYWYRQSLGQGPEFLIYFQGTGAADDSGLPNDRFFAVRPEGSVSTLKIQRTERGDSAVYLCASSLMGGETSNEQFFGPGTRLTVL.

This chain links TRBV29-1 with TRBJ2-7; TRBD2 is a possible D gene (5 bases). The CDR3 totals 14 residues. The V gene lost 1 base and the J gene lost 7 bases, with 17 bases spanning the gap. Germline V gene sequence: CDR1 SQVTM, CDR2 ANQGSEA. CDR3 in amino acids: CSVEVPLRTGEQYF. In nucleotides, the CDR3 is TGCAGCGTTGAAGTTCCGTTAAGGACTGGGGAGCAGTACTTC.

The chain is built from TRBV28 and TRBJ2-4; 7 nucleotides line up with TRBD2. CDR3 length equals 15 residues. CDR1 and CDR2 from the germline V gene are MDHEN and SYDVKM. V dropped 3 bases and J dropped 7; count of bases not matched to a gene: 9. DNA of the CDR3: TGTGCCAGCAGTTTGGGGGAGGGGCTATTGAACATTCAGTACTTC. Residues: CASSLGEGLLNIQYF.

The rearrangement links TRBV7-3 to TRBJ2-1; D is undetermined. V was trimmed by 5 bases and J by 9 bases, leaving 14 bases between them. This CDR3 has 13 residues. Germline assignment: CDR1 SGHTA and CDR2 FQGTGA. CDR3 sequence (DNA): TGTGCCAGCAGCATTTCTGTAGTCAGTGAGCAGTTCTTC. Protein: CASSISVVSEQFF.